These T cell receptor beta chains were read from a single sample in a study of control samples from healthy donors and cancer patients. TCRdb's copy holds only in-frame clones and misses some; the assay was immunoSEQ multiplex PCR. Of 50,000 to 65,000 clones listed, around 90% are singletons. The sample taken for sequencing was PBMCs. These receptors originate from a man aged 25 to 40 with colorectal cancer. CDR3s include the opening cysteine and the closing phenylalanine or tryptophan. The order of the fields is V gene, D gene, clone size, J gene, CDR3 protein, CDR3 DNA. D genes are given only for firm matches. A row's size may be missing; if present it is once, few, many or a size class.

>TRBV10-3|-|-|TRBJ1-1
CAISELLNTEAFF
TGTGCCATCAGTGAGTTACTGAACACTGAAGCTTTCTTT
>TRBV7-8|TRBD1|-|TRBJ1-4
CASSPRTGKNEKLFF
TGTGCCAGCAGCCCCCGGACAGGGAAAAATGAAAAACTGTTTTTT
>TRBV7-9|-|few|TRBJ1-2
CASSTGLSGYGYTF
TGTGCCAGCAGCACAGGGTTAAGTGGCTATGGCTACACCTTC
>TRBV3-1/TRBV3-2|-|-|TRBJ2-2
CASSQDFGAANTGELFF
TGTGCCAGCAGCCAAGATTTCGGGGCAGCGAACACCGGGGAGCTGTTTTTT
>TRBV29-1|TRBD1|-|TRBJ1-5
CSVGQGLNQPQHF
TGCAGCGTTGGACAGGGTTTAAATCAGCCCCAGCATTTT
>TRBV3-1/TRBV3-2|TRBD1|-|TRBJ1-2
CASSQDVGTGVGYTF
TGTGCCAGCAGCCAAGATGTCGGGACAGGGGTTGGCTACACCTTC
>TRBV11-2|-|-|TRBJ2-3
CASSPRDTQYF
TGTGCCAGCAGCCCGCGAGATACGCAGTATTTT
>TRBV27|TRBD2|-|TRBJ2-3
CASSQNSGAFGTDTQYF
TGTGCCAGCAGTCAAAATAGCGGGGCTTTTGGCACAGATACGCAGTATTTT
>TRBV2|-|-|TRBJ2-1
CASSSDRSSYNEQFF
TGTGCCAGCAGTTCGGACCGGAGCTCCTACAATGAGCAGTTCTTC
>TRBV5-8|TRBD2|few|TRBJ2-5
CASSLGERGRETQYF
TGTGCCAGCAGCTTGGGCGAGCGGGGGCGGGAGACCCAGTACTTC
>TRBV12-5|-|-|TRBJ1-1
CASGIQTENTEAFF
TGTGCTAGTGGTATACAGACTGAGAACACTGAAGCTTTCTTT
>TRBV6-2/TRBV6-3|-|-|TRBJ2-6
CASSSSSSGANVLTF
TGTGCCAGCAGTTCCTCAAGCTCTGGGGCCAACGTCCTGACTTTC
>TRBV9|-|-|TRBJ1-1
CASSTGRGNAEAFF
TGTGCCAGCAGCACGGGCCGAGGAAACGCTGAAGCTTTCTTT
>TRBV7-2|TRBD2|-|TRBJ2-5
CASSFGLAETQYF
TGTGCCAGCAGCTTCGGACTAGCAGAGACCCAGTACTTC
>TRBV19|-|-|TRBJ1-2
CASSKPTLQNYGYTF
TGTGCCAGTAGCAAACCGACTTTACAGAACTATGGCTACACCTTC
>TRBV5-5|-|-|TRBJ1-4
CASSAVATNEKLFF
TGTGCCAGCAGCGCGGTGGCAACTAATGAAAAACTGTTTTTT
>TRBV24-1|-|-|TRBJ1-2
CATSDLGPGGQNGYTF
TGTGCCACCAGTGATTTGGGGCCCGGGGGGCAGAATGGCTACACCTTC
>TRBV6-5|-|-|TRBJ2-2
CASRNPDYTGELFF
TGTGCCAGCAGGAACCCGGACTACACCGGGGAGCTGTTTTTT
>TRBV2|TRBD2|-|TRBJ2-1
CASTISTSGGNYNEQFF
TGTGCCAGCACCATTTCGACTAGCGGGGGCAATTACAATGAGCAGTTCTTC
>TRBV5-1|-|-|TRBJ1-3
CASSLGTDSWDTIYF
TGCGCCAGCAGCTTAGGGACGGACTCTTGGGACACCATATATTTT
>TRBV7-9|-|-|TRBJ2-3
CASSSLTGNPLTDTQYF
TGTGCCAGCAGCTCGTTAACAGGGAATCCCCTCACAGATACGCAGTATTTT
>TRBV19|TRBD2|-|TRBJ2-2
CASSDANRGGGGELFF
TGTGCCAGTAGTGACGCCAACCGGGGGGGCGGCGGGGAGCTGTTTTTT
>TRBV5-6|-|-|TRBJ2-2
CASSLDPGTGELFF
TGTGCCAGCAGCCTAGATCCGGGCACCGGGGAGCTGTTTTTT
>TRBV6-5|-|-|TRBJ1-1
CASTFGGTEAFF
TGTGCCAGCACTTTCGGGGGCACTGAAGCTTTCTTT
>TRBV6-6|TRBD2|-|TRBJ2-3
CASSKGLAGGRDTQYF
TGTGCCAGCAGTAAGGGACTAGCGGGGGGAAGGGATACGCAGTATTTT
>TRBV4-2|-|-|TRBJ1-2
CASSQETTVDGYTF
TGTGCCAGCAGCCAAGAGACCACGGTGGATGGCTACACCTTC
>TRBV12-5|TRBD2|-|TRBJ2-1
CASGFSGRDDNEQFF
TGTGCTAGTGGTTTCAGCGGGAGGGACGACAATGAGCAGTTCTTC